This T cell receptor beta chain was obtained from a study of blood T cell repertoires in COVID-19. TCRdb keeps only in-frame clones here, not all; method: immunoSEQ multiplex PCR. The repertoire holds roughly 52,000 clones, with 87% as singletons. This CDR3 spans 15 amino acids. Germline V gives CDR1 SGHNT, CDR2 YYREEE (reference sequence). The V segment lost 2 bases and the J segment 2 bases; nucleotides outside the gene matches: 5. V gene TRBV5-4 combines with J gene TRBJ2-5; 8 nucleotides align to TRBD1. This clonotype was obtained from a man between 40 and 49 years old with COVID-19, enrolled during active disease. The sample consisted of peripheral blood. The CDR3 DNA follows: TGTGCCAGCAGCTTCGGCGGGACAGGTCAAGAGACCCAGTACTTC. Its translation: CASSFGGTGQETQYF.